This T cell receptor (beta chain) stems from a study of blood T cell repertoires in COVID-19 (TCRdb year 2020). Notes on the research overall: Samples from collaborators originated in the United States, Italy and Spain and spanned both the acute and convalescent phases of COVID-19. The samples were drawn from two sources: the first 160 participants of the ongoing ImmuneRACE study, and 1,200 or so subjects contributed by 6 global collaborators. HLA class I and class II types, where available, came from metadata supplied by the sample provider rather than from assay-based typing. The prospective study material was composed of cDNA or gDNA derived from T cells, B-cell-depleted T cells, or PBMCs. A de-identified subject ID, COVID-19 status, age in years and sex were almost always included in the sample metadata. The repertoires were released in a freely available public database intended as a resource for research on the immune response to SARS-CoV-2. Subjects who had been exposed to COVID-19, were actively infected with it, or had recovered from it provided the deeply sampled blood TCRbeta repertoires that made up the dataset. The paper as a whole reports these results and caveats: Clinical and demographic metadata were provided uncurated, with the amount varying by source and participant.

TCRbeta CDR3 regions were amplified from genomic DNA using the immunoSEQ Assay, a bias-controlled multiplex PCR. The paper's data handling went like this. Within the assay, amplification of reference gene primers was used to estimate how many nucleated cells each sample contained. To quantify the absolute abundance of each unique TCRbeta CDR3 rearrangement, sequence reads were collapsed and filtered. Productive Simpson clonality was computed per sample as the square root of Simpson's diversity index over productive rearrangements. TCRdb limited this immuneACCESS table to in-frame rearrangements with V and J called. A share of clones is missing; checked studies link under half to unresolved V genes, and the rest is unexplained. The V and J calls and clone size were taken over from that table, and D and trimming were inferred from the DNA. The table for this sample lists more than 95,000 clones; around 63% of them were counted only once. Of the sample, approximately 2.3% falls within the top ten clones.

About this clone: No antigen is known for it. Within one base of it there is no much larger clone, and no base qualities were kept.

The collaborating institutions used their own protocols to collect whole blood in K2EDTA tubes. For TCRbeta analysis, collaborator samples were shipped as frozen whole blood, as isolated PBMCs, or as DNA extracted from either sample type. The sequenced sample was peripheral blood. This sequence originates from a woman in her 70s with acute or convalescent COVID-19.

The nucleotides read TGTGCCAGCAGCTTCCTCGGAGGCAACTATGGCTACACCTTC. The resulting protein is CASSFLGGNYGYTF. The receptor chain draws on TRBV5-4 and TRBJ1-2, with the D gene call left open. According to the germline V gene (reference sequence), CDR1 reads SGHNT and CDR2 reads YYREEE. Its CDR3 holds 14 amino acids, cysteine through phenylalanine. The read is trimmed to its CDR3 DNA, 42 bases read in frame from base 1. Trimming takes 2 bases from V and 2 bases from J, and the germline ends sit 10 bases apart.